These T cell receptor beta chains were read from a single sample in a study of T cell responses to AZD1222 COVID-19 vaccine. Measured with immunoSEQ multiplex PCR; TCRdb has only the in-frame clones, and not every one. The sample has 95,000 to 110,000 clones, 80% to 90% seen once. Specimen: peripheral blood, collected on day 0 of AZD1222 vaccination. These receptors were collected from an adult in good health. The CDR3 runs from the conserved cysteine through the conserved F or W. The D gene is left open where the match is weak. For some rows the clone size is stated as once, few or many, or as a class when expanded; others skip it.

abundance	d_gene	j_gene	v_gene	CDR3nt	CDR3aa
-	TRBD2	TRBJ2-3	TRBV6-5	TGTGCCAGCAGTTACCTAGCGGGAGGGCCAACGGGTACGCAGTATTTT	CASSYLAGGPTGTQYF
once	-	TRBJ1-5	TRBV24-1	TGTGCCACCAGTTTAGCACCCGATCAGCCCCAGCATTTT	CATSLAPDQPQHF
few	TRBD1	TRBJ1-5	TRBV7-9	TGTGCCAGCAGCCCCCAGGGGGCCGCCCAGCCCCAGCATTTT	CASSPQGAAQPQHF
-	-	TRBJ2-1	TRBV7-2	TGTGCCAGCAGCTCACAGGGAGCGGGATCCATCTCCTACAATGAGCAGTTCTTC	CASSSQGAGSISYNEQFF
-	TRBD1	TRBJ2-7	TRBV4-2	TGTGCCAGCAGCCCTAGGACAGGGATGAGCTCCTACGAGCAGTACTTC	CASSPRTGMSSYEQYF
-	-	TRBJ2-1	TRBV7-6	TGTGCCAGCAGCTTATACAGTCCACCCGAGCAGTTCTTC	CASSLYSPPEQFF
-	-	TRBJ1-4	TRBV7-9	TGTGCCAGCAGCTTAGATCCCTCAACTAATGAAAAACTGTTTTTT	CASSLDPSTNEKLFF
-	-	TRBJ1-1	TRBV7-2	TGTGCCAGCAGCTTAGAGACAGGAAACACTGAAGCTTTCTTT	CASSLETGNTEAFF
once	TRBD2	TRBJ2-7	TRBV9	TGTGCCAGCAGCGTAGGGATACGCCCGGGACTAGCGGGAGACGAGCAGTACTTC	CASSVGIRPGLAGDEQYF
-	-	TRBJ1-2	TRBV6-2/TRBV6-3	TGTGCCAGCAGCCCCTCCGGTGGAAGGTTCTATGGCTACACCTTC	CASSPSGGRFYGYTF
-	TRBD1	TRBJ2-2	TRBV7-9	TGTGCCAGCACCCCGGGGACAGGGGCCACCGGGGAGCTGTTTTTT	CASTPGTGATGELFF
-	TRBD1	TRBJ1-2	TRBV5-8	TGTGCCAGCAGCTTACGACAGGGTGGCGGCTACACCTTC	CASSLRQGGGYTF
-	-	TRBJ2-3	TRBV5-6	TGTGCCAGCAGCTTCGTGGGTGGGCAGGGAAGCACAGATACGCAGTATTTT	CASSFVGGQGSTDTQYF
-	TRBD2	TRBJ2-7	TRBV29-1	TGCAGCGCTTGGACTAGCGGGAACGGGCAGTACTTC	CSAWTSGNGQYF
-	-	TRBJ2-1	TRBV7-2	TGTGCCAGCAGCCAAATCCCCGCTAGCAGAGGTGAGCAGTTCTTC	CASSQIPASRGEQFF
-	-	TRBJ1-6	TRBV5-5	TGTGCCAGCAGCTTAATTTGGTCTCCCGGGGGGTCACCCCTCCACTTT	CASSLIWSPGGSPLHF
few	-	TRBJ2-1	TRBV5-4	TGTGCCAGCAGCTTGCGGGGAGGGGGCTACAATGAGCAGTTCTTC	CASSLRGGGYNEQFF
-	TRBD2	TRBJ2-2	TRBV11-3	TGTGCCAGCAGCTTAGCAGTAGGCGGGAGGAGGGTCACCGGGGAGCTGTTTTTT	CASSLAVGGRRVTGELFF
-	TRBD2	TRBJ2-1	TRBV28	TGTGCCAGCAGTTTATTGGGCGGGAGTACACGGAATGAGCAGTTCTTC	CASSLLGGSTRNEQFF
-	-	TRBJ2-3	TRBV6-2/TRBV6-3	TGTGCCAGCAGTTACGGGGGACAACCGGATACGCAGTATTTT	CASSYGGQPDTQYF